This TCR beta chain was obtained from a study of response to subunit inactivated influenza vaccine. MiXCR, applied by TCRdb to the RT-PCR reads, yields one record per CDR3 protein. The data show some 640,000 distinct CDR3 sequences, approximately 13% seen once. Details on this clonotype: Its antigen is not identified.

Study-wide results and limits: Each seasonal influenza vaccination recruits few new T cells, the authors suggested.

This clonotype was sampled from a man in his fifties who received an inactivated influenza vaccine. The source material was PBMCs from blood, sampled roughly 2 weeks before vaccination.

In DNA form, the CDR3 reads TGCGCCAGCAGCTACTCAGGGAGAGGCTACCAAGAGACCCAGTACTTC. It is translated as CASSYSGRGYQETQYF. The rearrangement links TRBV5-1 to TRBJ2-5, with D possibly being TRBD1 or TRBD2 (5 bases each). Germline V gives CDR1 SGHRS, CDR2 YFSETQ. Trimming removed 3 bases from V and 0 bases from J, with 15 bases in between. The CDR3 loop spans 16 amino acids.